The present entry profiles one TCR beta chain with its context. The antigen is unknown. The data derive from a study of T-cell memory formation after mild COVID-19. 5'RACE, which relied on constant-segment primers, yielded TCR alpha and TCR beta cDNA libraries carrying sample barcodes and UMIs. TCRdb re-analysed the 5' RACE reads in MiXCR, keeping a single row per CDR3 protein. The sample includes about 58,000 distinct CDR3 sequences, around a quarter of them seen just once. Study-wide results and limits: Researchers found some responding clones in pre-infection memory, a sign that cross-reactive memory joined. Researchers report contracting CD4+ clones mostly in CM and EM, with CD8+ clones in EMRA.

CDR1 is LGHNT, CDR2 FRNRAP, per germline. Trimming removed 1 base at V and 7 bases at J, with 7 bases between. The CDR3 runs to 12 residues. This chain joins TRBV12-5 and TRBJ1-1; D is unresolved. Input material: PBMCs or a T cell subset sorted from them (not recorded which). This TCR was recovered from a man between 18 and 35 years old who had mild COVID-19 (a few samples of this study predate the infection). Cell type and time point are not known. CDR3 protein: CASGLASHEAFF. The CDR3, as DNA: TGTGCTAGTGGTTTGGCCAGTCATGAAGCTTTCTTT.